The 22 T cell receptor beta chains in this list originate from one sample, sequenced in a study of OX40 agonist ivuxolimab in advanced cancers. The data were produced by immunoSEQ multiplex PCR, yet TCRdb's version contains in-frame clones alone and is incomplete. The top ten clones hold approximately 6.3% of a sample with around 80,000 clones, around 84% of them seen once. Sequences were derived from CD4+ or CD8+ T cells sorted from blood, sampled in a trial of the OX40 agonist ivuxolimab. These receptors came from an adult with an advanced solid tumor such as melanoma, head and neck, liver or kidney cancer.

V gene TRBV7-9 combines with J gene TRBJ2-3; 9 bases fit TRBD2. Germline CDR1 reads SEHNR; CDR2 reads FQNEAQ (reference sequence). The trim removed 5 bases at V and 0 bases at J, leaving 12 bases unmatched. The CDR3 totals 18 residues. The CDR3 DNA reads TGTGCCAGCAGCCGAAACCCTCTAGCGGGGAGGAGCACAGATACGCAGTATTTT. This gives the protein CASSRNPLAGRSTDTQYF.

This sequence joins TRBV30 and TRBJ1-4; 9 bases align to TRBD1. Per germline, CDR1 GTSNPN and CDR2 SVGIG (reference sequence). With 2 bases clipped from V and 5 bases from J, the junction kept 6 bases outside the gene matches. This CDR3 comprises 15 residues. CDR3: CAWSPRDRENEKLFF. Here the CDR3 DNA reads TGTGCCTGGAGTCCCCGGGACAGGGAGAATGAAAAACTGTTTTTT.

This chain joins TRBV7-6 and TRBJ2-1; no definite D call. Deletions cut 2 bases from V and 2 bases from J, with 4 bases between. This CDR3 has 13 amino acids. Germline V CDR1 and CDR2: SGHVS, FNYEAQ. The CDR3 DNA reads TGTGCCAGCAGCTTACCCCCCTACAATGAGCAGTTCTTC. Protein: CASSLPPYNEQFF.

The chain combines TRBV28 with TRBJ2-2; TRBD2 is a possible D gene (5 bases). Trimming shortened V by 6 bases and J by 1 base, and 18 bases separated the two germline ends. There are 17 residues in the CDR3. CDR1 and CDR2 (germline): MDHEN, SYDVKM. This CDR3 is CASSPTPTSGNTGELFF. The CDR3 bases are TGTGCCAGCAGCCCCACTCCAACCAGCGGGAACACCGGGGAGCTGTTTTTT.

CDR3 nucleotide sequence: TGCGCCAGCAGCCCGTACTCTGGAGGGGACACCGGGGAGCTGTTTTTT. It encodes CASSPYSGGDTGELFF. The chain carries TRBV4-3 and TRBJ2-2; D perhaps matches TRBD2 (6 bases). Germline CDR1 reads LGHNA; CDR2 reads YSLEER. The CDR3 is made up of 16 amino acids. The V gene lost 4 bases and the J gene lost 3 bases, with 15 bases spanning the gap.

The V call is TRBV4-1, the J call TRBJ1-1; maybe TRBD1 (5 bases). V was cut by 4 bases and J by 3 bases, with 18 bases left in between. Germline lookup yields CDR1 MGHRA and CDR2 YSYEKL. The CDR3 length is 16 residues. The CDR3 protein is CASSLAGTRRDTEAFF. In DNA form, the CDR3 reads TGCGCCAGCAGCCTCGCGGGGACCAGGAGGGACACTGAAGCTTTCTTT.

The chain combines TRBV27 with TRBJ1-2; TRBD1 matches at 8 bases. Germline assignment: CDR1 MNHEY and CDR2 SMNVEV (reference sequence). The V gene end was trimmed by 3 bases and the J gene end by 2 bases; junction bases not matched to a gene: 2. This CDR3 has 14 amino acids. The CDR3 nucleotides read TGTGCCAGCAGTTTGGACAGGGCGAACTATGGCTACACCTTC. This gives the protein CASSLDRANYGYTF.

Notes on this clone: A read error may account for a junction end that differs from germline. The V call is TRBV7-7, the J call TRBJ2-2; D may be TRBD1 (6 bases). Germline V gene sequence: CDR1 SSHAT, CDR2 FNYEAQ (reference sequence). The CDR3 has 18 amino acids. CDR3 loop: CASSPSPGQRVGSGELFF. CDR3 sequence (DNA): TGTGCTAGCAGCCCATCACCCGGACAGAGGGTTGGGTCCGGGGAGCTGTTTTTT.

CDR3: CASRQTSGTDTQYF. The DNA of the CDR3 is TGTGCCAGCAGGCAAACATCTGGCACAGATACGCAGTATTTT. The chain employs TRBV19 and TRBJ2-3; D is uncertain. V gave up 9 bases and J gave up 1 base, with 14 bases separating them. The CDR3 extends over 14 amino acids. Germline V lookup: CDR1 LNHDA, CDR2 SQIVND (reference sequence).

This chain connects TRBV6-5 to TRBJ2-1, with D perhaps matching TRBD1 (6 bases). Germline-derived CDR1 and CDR2 are MNHEY and SVGAGI. The V end was cut by 0 bases, the J end by 8 bases, with 14 bases between. The CDR3 covers 15 residues. CDR3: CASSYSTRGWYEQFF. For the CDR3, the DNA is TGTGCCAGCAGTTACTCGACCAGGGGATGGTATGAGCAGTTCTTC.

J is TRBJ1-3 and V is TRBV28, with 8 bases fitting TRBD1. Germline assignment: CDR1 MDHEN and CDR2 SYDVKM. The V gene end was trimmed by 7 bases and the J gene end by 3 bases; junction bases not matched to a gene: 8. This CDR3 region has 15 residues. The CDR3: CASIPGGAGGNTIYF. The CDR3 nucleotides are TGTGCCAGCATACCAGGGGGCGCAGGTGGAAACACCATATATTTT. Full variable domain (outside the CDR3, taken from reference TRBV28 and TRBJ1-3): DVKVTQSSRYLVKRTGEKVFLECVQDMDHENMFWYRQDPGLGLRLIYFSYDVKMKEKGDIPEGYSVSREKKERFSLILESASTNQTSMYLCASIPGGAGGNTIYFGEGSWLTVV.

The CDR3 loop reads CASRVGSRGTDTQYF. The CDR3 DNA sequence: TGCGCCAGCAGGGTTGGATCCAGAGGTACAGATACGCAGTATTTT. The chain links TRBV5-1 to TRBJ2-3; unclear D gene. V gave up 5 bases and J gave up 3 bases, with 16 bases separating them. CDR1 SGHRS and CDR2 YFSETQ come from the germline V gene. The CDR3 totals 15 residues.

The gene calls are TRBV27 and TRBJ2-1, with TRBD2 matching over 9 bases. Germline trimming cut 3 bases from V and 3 bases from J; bases unmatched to any gene: 3. Per germline, CDR1 MNHEY and CDR2 SMNVEV (reference sequence). The CDR3 covers 15 residues. CDR3 in amino acids: CASSLAAGGYNEQFF. CDR3 sequence (DNA): TGTGCCAGCAGTTTGGCAGCGGGGGGCTACAATGAGCAGTTCTTC.

This clone was observed a handful of times. The rearrangement links TRBV29-1 to TRBJ2-1; TRBD1 matches at 8 bases. With V trimmed by 6 bases and J by 2 bases, 18 bases remained unmatched. The CDR3 spans 18 residues. Per the germline V gene, CDR1 is SQVTM and CDR2 is ANQGSEA. The CDR3 loop is CSVPTTGDWTRAYNEQFF. CDR3 sequence (DNA): TGCAGCGTCCCGACGACAGGGGACTGGACACGGGCCTACAATGAGCAGTTCTTC.

This chain joins TRBV5-4 and TRBJ2-7, with 10 bases aligning to TRBD1. The germline CDR1 and CDR2 sequences are SGHNT and YYREEE (reference sequence). J lost 2 bases, V lost 0 bases, and 2 bases had no gene match. The CDR3 runs to 15 residues. Here the CDR3 reads CASSLGDRGTYEQYF. The CDR3 bases are TGTGCCAGCAGCTTGGGGGACAGGGGTACCTACGAGCAGTACTTC. Looking up the rest from reference TRBV5-4 and TRBJ2-7 gives the full variable domain: ETGVTQSPTHLIKTRGQQVTLRCSSQSGHNTVSWYQQALGQGPQFIFQYYREEENGRGNFPPRFSGLQFPNYSSELNVNALELDDSALYLCASSLGDRGTYEQYFGPGTRLTVT.

The chain joins TRBV6-5 to TRBJ2-5; D is unresolved. The CDR3 runs to 12 residues. The germline V and J ends were trimmed by 6 bases and 4 bases, with 9 bases remaining between them. CDR1 MNHEY and CDR2 SVGAGI come from the germline V gene. The chain's CDR3 is CASRGLGETQYF. The CDR3 DNA follows: TGTGCCAGCAGGGGTCTCGGAGAGACCCAGTACTTC.

The chain employs TRBV9 and TRBJ2-5; D is possibly TRBD1 (5 bases). Trimming shortened V by 4 bases and J by 4 bases, and 20 bases separated the two germline ends. CDR1 and CDR2 from the germline V gene are SGDLS and YYNGEE. The CDR3 contains 16 residues. The CDR3 nucleotides read TGTGCCAGCAGCCCCTCTCCTGGGGCGGCAGCAGAGACCCAGTACTTC. Residues: CASSPSPGAAAETQYF.

V gene TRBV27 combines with J gene TRBJ2-1; 9 nucleotides line up with TRBD2. With V trimmed by 5 bases and J by 3 bases, 11 bases remained unmatched. Germline CDR1 is MNHEY and CDR2 is SMNVEV (reference sequence). This CDR3 has 17 amino acids. Here the CDR3 reads CASSPFSSGKDYNEQFF. The CDR3 DNA reads as TGTGCCAGCAGTCCATTCTCTAGCGGGAAGGACTACAATGAGCAGTTCTTC.

V usage is TRBV14 and J usage is TRBJ2-1; 8 positions agree with TRBD2. The V and J ends lost 10 bases and 9 bases, in that order; junction bases with no gene match: 5. The CDR3 sequence is 11 residues long. Germline lookup yields CDR1 SGHDN and CDR2 FVKESK. Here the CDR3 DNA reads TGTGCCACCCGGGAGGGGGGTGAGCAGTTCTTC. Protein sequence: CATREGGEQFF.

The chain combines TRBV7-6 with TRBJ2-7; 10 nucleotides line up with TRBD2. This CDR3 spans 17 amino acids. CDR1 and CDR2 from the germline V gene are SGHVS and FNYEAQ. J was trimmed by 4 bases and V by 5 bases; bases with no gene match: 14. Here the CDR3 reads CASSPEAGGPPLYEQYF. The CDR3 region has the DNA TGTGCCAGCAGCCCAGAAGCGGGAGGGCCCCCTCTTTACGAGCAGTACTTC.

The V gene is TRBV11-2, the J gene TRBJ2-1, with D unclear. This CDR3 contains 13 residues. V was cut by 3 bases and J by 1 base, with 4 bases left in between. Germline V gene sequence: CDR1 SGHAT, CDR2 FQNNGV. Here the CDR3 DNA reads TGTGCCAGCAGCTTGTGGTCCTACAATGAGCAGTTCTTC. The encoded protein is CASSLWSYNEQFF.

This clone appeared a few times. The rearrangement uses TRBV27 and TRBJ2-7; weak D call: TRBD2 (6 bases). The length of the CDR3 is 13 residues. V lost 0 bases and J lost 6, with 9 bases in between. CDR1 is MNHEY, CDR2 SMNVEV, per germline (reference sequence). The CDR3 region has the DNA TGTGCCAGCAGTTTATCGGAGGGGCTCGAGCAGTACTTC. Its protein product is CASSLSEGLEQYF.